This T cell receptor (beta chain) was found in a study of cytomegalovirus exposure and HLA in healthy donors. The table came from immunoSEQ multiplex PCR; TCRdb's copy has only in-frame clones and leaves some out. The sample gives 50,000 to 80,000 clones, approximately 90% of which show up once; 1.7% is in the top ten. CDR1 and CDR2 (germline): LGHNA, YNFKEQ. This CDR3 is 16 amino acids long. V gave up 0 bases and J gave up 4 bases, with 14 bases separating them. The sample comprised PBMCs. This sequence was found in a woman under 30 in good health and CMV-seronegative. The chain joins TRBV4-2 to TRBJ2-3; D is ambiguous. DNA of the CDR3: TGTGCCAGCAGCCAAGATACCCTAGATCGCCCAGATACGCAGTATTTT. Protein sequence: CASSQDTLDRPDTQYF.